The 7 T cell receptor beta chains in this list originate from one sample, sequenced in a study of T cell repertoires in cytomegalovirus infection. TCRdb reprocessed the reads via MiXCR and lists one record per CDR3 protein. The data contain some 320,000 distinct CDR3 sequences, approximately 9.5% of them singletons. The material sequenced was PBMCs. The source of these receptors is a human donor in good health (CMV status not recorded). Some clones in this sample may be carry-over from other donors' samples.

The table lists this clonotype with a few counts. This rearrangement joins TRBV28 to TRBJ1-5, with D perhaps TRBD1 (6 bases). The CDR3 loop spans 13 amino acids. Trimming removed 10 bases at V and 3 bases at J, with 13 bases between. CDR1 MDHEN and CDR2 SYDVKM come from the germline V gene. The CDR3 coding sequence is TGTGCCACCAAGGACAGATTCAATCAGCCCCAGCATTTT. This encodes CATKDRFNQPQHF.

There are a few counts of this clonotype. The chain combines TRBV6-4 with TRBJ2-2; 15 nucleotides line up with TRBD2. Germline CDR1 reads MRHNA; CDR2 reads SNTAGT. With 3 bases clipped from V and 3 bases from J, the junction kept 5 bases outside the gene matches. This CDR3 comprises 18 residues. The CDR3 here is CASSEGTSGRPDTGELFF. Written as DNA, the CDR3 is TGTGCCAGCAGTGAGGGGACTAGCGGGAGGCCAGACACCGGGGAGCTGTTTTTT.

The J gene is TRBJ2-1, the V gene TRBV6-2 or TRBV6-3; D may be TRBD1 or TRBD2 (5 bases each). CDR3 length: 14 amino acids. Deletions cut 8 bases from V and 2 bases from J, with 13 bases between. Germline-derived CDR1 and CDR2 are MNHEY and SVGEGT. The chain's CDR3 is CASDSGAPYNEQFF. In DNA form, the CDR3 reads TGTGCCAGCGACAGCGGAGCGCCCTACAATGAGCAGTTCTTC.

Ten or more counts support this clonotype. The chain uses TRBV7-2 and TRBJ1-6; D unresolved. Germline V gene lookup returns CDR1 SGHTA and CDR2 FQGNSA. This CDR3 contains 14 residues. V dropped 5 bases and J dropped 6 bases, with 11 bases sitting between them. CDR3 sequence reads: CASSPDGTNSPLHF. CDR3 DNA: TGTGCCAGCAGCCCCGACGGAACTAATTCACCCCTCCACTTT.

The table lists this clonotype with a few counts. The chain employs TRBV5-4 and TRBJ2-1, with D perhaps TRBD2 (6 bases). The CDR3 runs 16 residues. From germline, CDR1 is SGHNT and CDR2 YYREEE (reference sequence). Trimming left V 4 bases short and J 6 bases short, with 20 bases between. The CDR3 is CASSGKLAPKGNEQFF. CDR3 bases: TGTGCCAGCAGCGGTAAACTAGCTCCTAAGGGCAATGAGCAGTTCTTC.

This clonotype was observed a handful of times. V gene TRBV28 combines with J gene TRBJ2-1; a possible D gene is TRBD1 (6 bases). The V gene's germline CDR1 is MDHEN and CDR2 SYDVKM. Trimming left V 6 bases short and J 10 bases short, with 16 bases between. The length of the CDR3 is 13 residues. The DNA of the CDR3 is TGTGCCAGCAGGGGGGCGTTCGAAGGGGAGCAGTTCTTC. Its translation is CASRGAFEGEQFF.

This clonotype came up many times. An end of the junction differs from the germline gene, which may be a read error. The genes are TRBV7-2 and TRBJ1-1; D ambiguous. This CDR3 is built from 15 residues. In germline, CDR1 is SGHTA, CDR2 FQGNSA. The CDR3 reads CASSSGLSLVAEAFF. The CDR3 coding sequence is TGTGCCAGCAGTAGCGGCCTCAGTCTGGTTGCTGAGGCTTTCTTT.